The 21 T cell receptor beta chains in this list originate from one sample, sequenced in a study of T cell changes during pregnancy in multiple sclerosis. Data came from immunoSEQ multiplex PCR; TCRdb stores just in-frame clones and leaves some out. The data show tens of thousands of clones, around 90% seen once. The source was peripheral blood, collected in the second trimester of pregnancy. These receptors were taken from a female donor with multiple sclerosis, enrolled in a pregnancy study.

This sequence joins TRBV6-5 and TRBJ1-2; 7 bases are a match to TRBD1. The CDR3 is 13 residues long. Germline CDR1 reads MNHEY; CDR2 reads SVGAGI. V lost 0 bases to trimming and J lost 9 bases; unmatched junction nucleotides: 4. Written as DNA, the CDR3 is TGTGCCAGCAGTTACTCGAAGGGGGCCAGCTACACCTTC. This sequence encodes CASSYSKGASYTF.

The J gene is TRBJ1-5, the V gene TRBV11-2, with 7 bases fitting TRBD1. After removal of 5 bases from V and 5 bases from J, the junction contained 9 bases not matched to a gene. The CDR3 extends over 15 amino acids. Germline-derived CDR1 and CDR2 are SGHAT and FQNNGV. The CDR3 sequence is CASSPWTGGDQPQHF. The CDR3 DNA sequence: TGTGCCAGCAGCCCGTGGACAGGAGGGGATCAGCCCCAGCATTTT.

This rearrangement joins TRBV7-3 to TRBJ1-1, with D possibly matching TRBD1 (5 bases). V lost 2 bases and J lost 2, with 12 bases in between. The CDR3 length is 15 residues. The germline CDR1 and CDR2 sequences are SGHTA and FQGTGA. Here the CDR3 DNA reads TGTGCCAGCAGCTTAGGGGCGGGGGTAAACACTGAAGCTTTCTTT. Its translation is CASSLGAGVNTEAFF. Full variable domain (remainder filled in from reference TRBV7-3 and TRBJ1-1): GAGVSQTPSNKVTEKGKYVELRCDPISGHTALYWYRQSLGQGPEFLIYFQGTGAADDSGLPNDRFFAVRPEGSVSTLKIQRTERGDSAVYLCASSLGAGVNTEAFFGQGTRLTVV.

J is TRBJ2-1 and V is TRBV18; 7 positions match TRBD2. Germline CDR1 is KGHSH and CDR2 is LQKENI. CDR3 length: 19 amino acids. The trim removed 3 bases at V and 4 bases at J, leaving 18 bases unmatched. CDR3 loop: CASSPKTASGGSIYNEQFF. The CDR3 DNA follows: TGTGCCAGCTCACCCAAGACTGCTTCGGGGGGTTCGATTTACAATGAGCAGTTCTTC.

The rearrangement uses TRBV18 and TRBJ1-5; 10 positions agree with TRBD1. Germline V gives CDR1 KGHSH, CDR2 LQKENI. The CDR3 length is 15 residues. The trim removed 2 bases at V and 6 bases at J, leaving 4 bases unmatched. The CDR3 coding sequence is TGTGCCAGCTCACCAGACAGGGGGCTGAGTCAGCCCCAGCATTTT. This encodes CASSPDRGLSQPQHF.

This clone is a singleton in its sample. V is TRBV19 and J is TRBJ1-5, with D tentatively TRBD1 (5 bases). Trimming removed 10 bases at V and 5 bases at J, with 18 bases between. This CDR3 is built from 14 residues. Germline CDR1 is LNHDA and CDR2 is SQIVND (reference sequence). CDR3 sequence: CATEWGGGHQPQHF. The CDR3 DNA follows: TGTGCCACCGAATGGGGGGGAGGCCATCAGCCCCAGCATTTT.

The CDR3 region has the DNA TGCGCCAGCAGCTTGGAGGACTTGGACGAGCAGTACTTC. Translation gives CASSLEDLDEQYF. This chain uses TRBV5-1 with TRBJ2-7; D may be TRBD2 (5 bases). Trimming left V 0 bases short and J 5 bases short, with 9 bases between. Germline V gene sequence: CDR1 SGHRS, CDR2 YFSETQ. The CDR3 consists of 13 residues.

A single count supports this clone. The rearrangement joins TRBV7-6 to TRBJ1-2; TRBD1 is a possible D gene (5 bases). Trimming removed 5 bases at V and 3 bases at J, with 16 bases between. The germline V gene has CDR1 SGHVS and CDR2 FNYEAQ. This CDR3 comprises 15 residues. CDR3 DNA: TGTGCCAGCAGCCCCTCCGGGGGGGATTACTATGGCTACACCTTC. Encoded protein: CASSPSGGDYYGYTF. Complete variable domain (other parts from reference TRBV7-6 and TRBJ1-2): GAGVSQSPRYKVTKRGQDVALRCDPISGHVSLYWYRQALGQGPEFLTYFNYEAQQDKSGLPNDRFSAERPEGSISTLTIQRTEQRDSAMYRCASSPSGGDYYGYTFGSGTRLTVV.

The V and J genes are TRBV10-3 and TRBJ2-3, with 9 bases identical to TRBD2. Germline loops: CDR1 ENHRY, CDR2 SYGVKD. The CDR3 is 19 residues long. Trimming took 0 bases from V and 1 from J; bases not matched to a gene: 11. CDR3 bases: TGTGCCATCAGTGAGTCGAAAACCCAGCGGGGGGCCCGCACAGATACGCAGTATTTT. This codes for CAISESKTQRGARTDTQYF.

The chain carries TRBV9 and TRBJ2-5, with TRBD1 matching over 9 bases. V shed 4 bases, J shed 5 bases, and the junction held 6 bases outside the gene matches. The CDR3 runs to 14 residues. Germline loops: CDR1 SGDLS, CDR2 YYNGEE. The CDR3 region has the DNA TGTGCCAGCAGCCTACAGGGGGCGAGGGAGACCCAGTACTTC. This encodes CASSLQGARETQYF.

V and J are TRBV7-8 and TRBJ1-2, with D maybe TRBD1 (5 bases). Germline loops: CDR1 SGHVS, CDR2 FQNEAQ. The CDR3 is 15 residues long. Trimming pared 5 bases from V and 5 bases from J, leaving 18 bases between. The CDR3 coding sequence is TGTGCCAGCAGCGAAACTTGGGTGGGGCGATATGGCTACACCTTC. This translates into CASSETWVGRYGYTF.

The V gene is TRBV7-9, the J gene TRBJ1-2; 9 bases are a match to TRBD1. The ends lost 3 bases at V and 6 bases at J; junction bases unmatched: 2. CDR3 size: 13 residues. The germline V gene encodes CDR1 SEHNR and CDR2 FQNEAQ (reference sequence). The CDR3 DNA reads as TGTGCCAGCAGCTTCCGGGACAGGGATGGCTACACCTTC. It translates to CASSFRDRDGYTF. The variable domain in full, with the rest retrieved from reference TRBV7-9 and TRBJ1-2, is DTGVSQNPRHKITKRGQNVTFRCDPISEHNRLYWYRQTLGQGPEFLTYFQNEAQLEKSRLLSDRFSAERPKGSFSTLEIQRTEQGDSAMYLCASSFRDRDGYTFGSGTRLTVV.

The V gene is TRBV6-1, the J gene TRBJ1-3, with D uncertain. The ends were cut back, 1 base at V and 2 bases at J, with 9 bases in the middle. CDR1 and CDR2 (germline): MNHNS, SASEGT. CDR3 length equals 15 residues. The CDR3 here is CASSEVPQTGNTIYF. In nucleotides, the CDR3 is TGTGCCAGCAGTGAAGTTCCACAGACTGGAAACACCATATATTTT.

The V gene is TRBV5-5, the J gene TRBJ1-1; the D gene is possibly TRBD1 (5 bases). Trimming took off 4 bases at V and 1 base at J, with 11 bases between the two ends. This CDR3 is 14 amino acids long. Germline V gene lookup returns CDR1 SGHKS and CDR2 YYEKEE (reference sequence). This chain's CDR3 is CASSLRGENTEAFF. CDR3 DNA: TGTGCCAGCAGCCTTAGGGGCGAGAACACTGAAGCTTTCTTT. The complete variable domain, with remaining parts taken from reference TRBV5-5 and TRBJ1-1, reads DAGVTQSPTHLIKTRGQQVTLRCSPISGHKSVSWYQQVLGQGPQFIFQYYEKEERGRGNFPDRFSARQFPNYSSELNVNALLLGDSALYLCASSLRGENTEAFFGQGTRLTVV.

This clone is a singleton in its sample. The V gene is TRBV7-8, the J gene TRBJ1-1; the D is unclear. CDR3 length equals 12 residues. Germline CDR1 reads SGHVS; CDR2 reads FQNEAQ. Trimming removed 7 bases at V and 1 base at J, with 7 bases between. CDR3 sequence (DNA): TGTGCCAGCACCCGGGGGAACACTGAAGCTTTCTTT. Its protein is CASTRGNTEAFF.

J is TRBJ2-2 and V is TRBV6-5, with D uncertain. The CDR3 is 13 amino acids. V was pared by 2 bases and J by 6 bases, with 7 bases between. The germline V gene has CDR1 MNHEY and CDR2 SVGAGI. Here the CDR3 DNA reads TGTGCCAGCAGTTACCGACACGCCGGGGAGCTGTTTTTT. Translation: CASSYRHAGELFF.

A single count supports this clone. V usage is TRBV10-3 and J usage is TRBJ1-5; D possibly corresponds to TRBD1 (5 bases). This CDR3 is built from 13 residues. V gave up 10 bases and J gave up 6 bases, with 16 bases separating them. From germline, CDR1 is ENHRY and CDR2 SYGVKD. The CDR3 coding sequence is TGTGCCACCACGGCAGGGTGGGGTCAGCCCCAGCATTTT. This translates into CATTAGWGQPQHF.

The chain uses TRBV6-5 and TRBJ1-6, with 10 positions matching TRBD1. V was pared by 6 bases and J by 7 bases, with 6 bases of the junction left unmatched. Germline CDR1 reads MNHEY; CDR2 reads SVGAGI. This CDR3 is built from 15 residues. The CDR3 is CASRSPGQGNSPLHF. The CDR3 nucleotides are TGTGCCAGCAGAAGTCCGGGACAGGGGAATTCACCCCTCCACTTT.

The chain employs TRBV19 and TRBJ2-3, with a weak D call TRBD1 (5 bases). With 0 bases removed from V and 4 bases from J, the gap between germline ends came to 11 bases. The CDR3 loop spans 15 amino acids. The germline gives CDR1 LNHDA, CDR2 SQIVND (reference sequence). The CDR3: CASSIDLPRADTQYF. The DNA of the CDR3 is TGTGCCAGTAGTATAGATCTACCCAGGGCAGATACGCAGTATTTT.

J is TRBJ2-7 and V is TRBV9; 8 bases align to TRBD2. Germline V gene data show CDR1 as SGDLS and CDR2 as YYNGEE. The CDR3 loop spans 14 amino acids. Trimming removed 4 bases from V and 4 bases from J; junction bases left unmatched: 7. DNA of the CDR3: TGTGCCAGCAGCCCCCAACTAGCGGAGTACGAGCAGTACTTC. As protein: CASSPQLAEYEQYF.

The J gene is TRBJ2-1, the V gene TRBV7-3; 7 nucleotides align to TRBD2. The V segment lost 6 bases and the J segment 0 bases; nucleotides outside the gene matches: 5. This CDR3 spans 15 amino acids. Per germline, CDR1 SGHTA and CDR2 FQGTGA. Written as DNA, the CDR3 is TGTGCCAGCAGTCTAGCGGCGACCTCCTACAATGAGCAGTTCTTC. It is translated as CASSLAATSYNEQFF.